These 5 T cell receptor beta chains were sequenced from one sample in a study of T cells in women clearing cervical HPV infection. The assay was immunoSEQ multiplex PCR, and TCRdb's table has in-frame clones only and misses some. Its table lists tens of thousands of clones. Source material: blood buffy coat. The receptors derive from a woman between 18 and 75 years old with a cervical HPV16 infection that either progressed to CIN3+ or cleared (not recorded which).

On this clone itself: The sequenced fragment ends 3 residues before the CDR3 boundary, so the rest is inferred from the germline J gene. The V call is TRBV7-9, the J call TRBJ1-2; D call uncertain. CDR3 size: 12 residues. Germline V gene data show CDR1 as SEHNR and CDR2 as FQNEAQ (reference sequence). The CDR3 sequence: CASSTDYPDYTF. Partial CDR3 DNA: TGTGCCAGCAGCACGGACTACCCGGAC.

As to this clone: The read gets to within 3 residues of the CDR3 end, and the germline J gene fills in the rest. The J gene is TRBJ2-1, the V gene TRBV19; TRBD1 is a possible D gene (5 bases). Trimming stripped 8 bases from V and 9 bases from J, with 23 bases between. The V gene's germline CDR1 is LNHDA and CDR2 SQIVND (reference sequence). CDR3 length: 15 amino acids. CDR3 bases read: TGTGCCAGTTCAGACAGCGAAACCCCCCCTCTTGAG. Translated, it gives CASSDSETPPLE. The CDR3 in its entirety is CASSDSETPPLEQFF.

Remarks on this clone: Read coverage stops 3 residues before the CDR3 terminus; the germline J gene supplies the remainder. The chain recombines TRBV2 with TRBJ2-2; 9 bases fit TRBD1. The CDR3 has 15 amino acids. Germline V gene sequence: CDR1 SNHLY, CDR2 FYNNEI. The CDR3 DNA, read in part, is TGTGCCAGCAGCTCCGGGACAGGGTCTTACGAAAAG. This gives the protein CASSSGTGSYEK. The CDR3, in full, reads CASSSGTGSYEKLFF. Variable domain in full (rest from reference TRBV2 and TRBJ2-2): EPEVTQTPSHQVTQMGQEVILRCVPISNHLYFYWYRQILGQKVEFLVSFYNNEISEKSEIFDDQFSVERPDGSNFTLKIRSTKLEDSAMYFCASSSGTGSYEKLFFGEGSRLTVL.

Concerning this clone: The read ends 3 residues shy of where the CDR3 ends; the end is completed using the germline J gene. The J gene is TRBJ2-3, the V gene TRBV18; possible D gene TRBD1, 5 bases. CDR3 length: 18 amino acids. Per the germline V gene, CDR1 is KGHSH and CDR2 is LQKENI. The CDR3 bases that were read are TGTGCCAGCTCACCTCTCCCTTTAAACGGACACAGCAATCAGCCG. As protein: CASSPLPLNGHSNQP. The entire CDR3 sequence reads CASSPLPLNGHSNQPQYF.

In the case of this clone: Coverage ceases 3 residues before the CDR3 finishes, and the germline J gene fills in the end. V gene TRBV13 combines with J gene TRBJ2-7, with 14 bases aligning to TRBD2. Germline V CDR1 and CDR2: PRHDT, FYEKMQ (reference sequence). The CDR3 runs to 18 residues. The V and J ends lost 4 bases and 1 base, in that order; junction bases with no gene match: 9. The part of the CDR3 DNA that was read is TGTGCCAGCAGCTCGACTAGCGGGAGGGCCATTAGGTCCTACGAG. The encoded protein is CASSSTSGRAIRSYE. The entire CDR3 sequence reads CASSSTSGRAIRSYEQYF.